These 9 T cell receptor beta chains came from one sample sequenced in a study of OX40 agonist ivuxolimab in advanced cancers. Clones were read by immunoSEQ multiplex PCR, and TCRdb kept only the in-frame ones, dropping some. The data contain 15,000 to 20,000 clones, more than 60% of them singletons. Specimen: CD4+ or CD8+ T cells sorted from blood, collected in a trial of the OX40 agonist ivuxolimab. All receptors derive from an adult with an advanced solid tumor such as melanoma, head and neck, liver or kidney cancer.

The rearrangement uses TRBV5-4 and TRBJ1-6, with TRBD1 as a possible D gene (5 bases). V was clipped by 6 bases and J by 5 bases, with 12 bases between them. The CDR3 consists of 14 residues. Germline CDR1 SGHNT, CDR2 YYREEE (reference sequence). CDR3 DNA: TGTGCCAGCAACGCGCAGGGTAATAATTCACCCCTCCACTTT. Its protein is CASNAQGNNSPLHF.

This clone was seen a single time. The V call is TRBV7-6, the J call TRBJ2-7; D call uncertain. Trimming shortened V by 2 bases and J by 7 bases, and 6 bases separated the two germline ends. The CDR3 length is 11 residues. The germline V gene has CDR1 SGHVS and CDR2 FNYEAQ. CDR3: CASSLSGEQYF. As DNA, the CDR3 is TGTGCCAGCAGCTTAAGTGGGGAGCAGTACTTC.

This chain uses TRBV4-1 with TRBJ2-1; TRBD2 aligns across 11 bases. CDR3 length: 14 residues. CDR1 and CDR2 (germline): MGHRA, YSYEKL. Germline trimming cut 4 bases from V and 5 bases from J; bases unmatched to any gene: 1. CDR3 loop: CASSLAGGNNEQFF. The CDR3, as DNA: TGCGCCAGCAGCCTAGCGGGGGGGAACAATGAGCAGTTCTTC.

This chain connects TRBV27 to TRBJ2-1, with 11 bases aligning to TRBD1. V shed 10 bases, J shed 8 bases, and the junction held 7 bases outside the gene matches. Germline CDR1 and CDR2: MNHEY and SMNVEV (reference sequence). CDR3 length: 13 residues. CDR3 sequence (DNA): TGTGCCACAGGGGACAGGGGGACGGATGAGCAGTTCTTC. Protein: CATGDRGTDEQFF.

V and J are TRBV28 and TRBJ2-5; TRBD2 aligns across 10 bases. J was trimmed by 2 bases and V by 3 bases; bases with no gene match: 3. CDR1 is MDHEN, CDR2 SYDVKM, per germline. The CDR3 consists of 15 residues. CDR3 in amino acids: CASSFRLAGQETQYF. Written as DNA, the CDR3 is TGTGCCAGCAGTTTTCGACTAGCGGGTCAAGAGACCCAGTACTTC. The complete variable domain, with remaining parts taken from reference TRBV28 and TRBJ2-5, reads DVKVTQSSRYLVKRTGEKVFLECVQDMDHENMFWYRQDPGLGLRLIYFSYDVKMKEKGDIPEGYSVSREKKERFSLILESASTNQTSMYLCASSFRLAGQETQYFGPGTRLLVL.

The chain joins TRBV11-3 to TRBJ2-3; 8 bases are shared with TRBD2. V lost 5 bases and J lost 3; bases outside the gene matches: 16. Germline V lookup: CDR1 SGHNT, CDR2 YENEEA. The CDR3 totals 18 residues. DNA for the CDR3: TGTGCCAGCAGCCCGGATTCCTTAGCGGGGCCTCAAACAGATACGCAGTATTTT. Amino acids: CASSPDSLAGPQTDTQYF.

The chain has TRBV27 and TRBJ1-1, with 7 positions matching TRBD1. The CDR3 sequence is 17 residues long. CDR1 MNHEY and CDR2 SMNVEV come from the germline V gene (reference sequence). V lost 2 bases and J lost 4; bases outside the gene matches: 13. CDR3 nucleotide sequence: TGTGCCAGCAGTTTAAGGCTGACAGGGAGGTGGGTCACTGAAGCTTTCTTT. Protein: CASSLRLTGRWVTEAFF.

The CDR3 sequence is CASSLGDQGGETQYF. CDR3 DNA: TGTGCCAGCAGCCTGGGGGACCAAGGGGGAGAGACCCAGTACTTC. This rearrangement joins TRBV5-4 to TRBJ2-5; a weak D match, TRBD1 (6 bases). Trimming removed 4 bases at V and 4 bases at J, with 17 bases between. The germline V gene encodes CDR1 SGHNT and CDR2 YYREEE (reference sequence). CDR3 size: 15 residues.

This clone occurred once. This rearrangement joins TRBV27 to TRBJ2-1; 7 bases match TRBD1. Germline V CDR1 and CDR2: MNHEY, SMNVEV (reference sequence). The V and J ends lost 6 bases and 10 bases, in that order; junction bases with no gene match: 6. The CDR3 sequence is 12 residues long. CDR3 nucleotide sequence: TGTGCCAGCAGCATAACAGGGGACGAGCAGTTCTTC. Translating it yields CASSITGDEQFF.